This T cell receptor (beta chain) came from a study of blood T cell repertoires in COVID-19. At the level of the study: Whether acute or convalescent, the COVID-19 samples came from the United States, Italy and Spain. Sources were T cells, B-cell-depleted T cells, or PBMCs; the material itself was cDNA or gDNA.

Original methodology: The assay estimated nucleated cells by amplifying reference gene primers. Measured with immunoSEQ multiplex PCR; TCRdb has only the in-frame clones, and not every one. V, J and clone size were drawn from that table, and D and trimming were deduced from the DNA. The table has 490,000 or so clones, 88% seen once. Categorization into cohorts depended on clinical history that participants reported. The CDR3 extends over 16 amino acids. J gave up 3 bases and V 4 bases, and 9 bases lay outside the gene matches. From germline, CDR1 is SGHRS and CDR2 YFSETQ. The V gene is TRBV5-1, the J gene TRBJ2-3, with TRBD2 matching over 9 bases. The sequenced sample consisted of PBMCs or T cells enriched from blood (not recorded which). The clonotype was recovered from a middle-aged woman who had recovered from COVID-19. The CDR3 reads CASSPYLLAGTDTQYF. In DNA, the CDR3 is TGCGCCAGCAGCCCATACTTACTAGCGGGTACAGATACGCAGTATTTT.